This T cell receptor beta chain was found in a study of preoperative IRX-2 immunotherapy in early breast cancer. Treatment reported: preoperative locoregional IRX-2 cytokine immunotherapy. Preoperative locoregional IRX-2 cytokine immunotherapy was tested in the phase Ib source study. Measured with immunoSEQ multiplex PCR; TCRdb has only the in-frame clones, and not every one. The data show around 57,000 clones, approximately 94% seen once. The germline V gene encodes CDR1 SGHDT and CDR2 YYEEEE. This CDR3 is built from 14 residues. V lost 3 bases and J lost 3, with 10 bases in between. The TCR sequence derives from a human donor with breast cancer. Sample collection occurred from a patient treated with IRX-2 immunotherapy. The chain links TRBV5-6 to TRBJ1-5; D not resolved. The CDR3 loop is CASSSQGPNQPQHF. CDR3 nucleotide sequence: TGTGCCAGCAGCTCTCAAGGGCCCAATCAGCCCCAGCATTTT.